This T cell receptor (beta chain) came from a study of patients and donors after allogeneic stem cell transplantation. TCRdb analysed the RT-PCR reads with MiXCR anew, one entry per CDR3 protein. Of some 880,000 distinct CDR3 sequences listed, approximately 18% are singletons. The CDR3 is made up of 15 amino acids. V gave up 5 bases and J gave up 1 base, with 9 bases separating them. Per germline, CDR1 SGHVS and CDR2 FQNEAQ. This TCR derives from a human donor who was either an allogeneic HSCT recipient or a stem cell or donor lymphocyte infusion donor (not recorded which). It is not recorded whose cells these are; they may come from a transplant donor. The rearrangement joins TRBV7-8 to TRBJ2-6, with D perhaps TRBD2 (5 bases). Sequenced material: blood, either unsorted or a sorted T cell fraction (not recorded which). CDR3 amino acids: CASSERFSGANVLTF. CDR3 bases: TGTGCCAGCAGCGAGCGGTTTTCTGGGGCCAACGTCCTGACTTTC.